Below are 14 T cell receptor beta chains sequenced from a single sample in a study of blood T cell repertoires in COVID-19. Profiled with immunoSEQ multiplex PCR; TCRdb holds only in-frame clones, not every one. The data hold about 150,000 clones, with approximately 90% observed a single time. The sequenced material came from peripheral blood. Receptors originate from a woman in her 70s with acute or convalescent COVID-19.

For the CDR3, the DNA is TGTGCCAGCAGCCCCCCAGGACTCGGCAATCAGCCCCAGCATTTT. Translated: CASSPPGLGNQPQHF. The chain carries TRBV7-2 and TRBJ1-5; D is undetermined. This CDR3 region has 15 residues. The germline V gene has CDR1 SGHTA and CDR2 FQGNSA. V dropped 5 bases and J dropped 2 bases, with 13 bases sitting between them.

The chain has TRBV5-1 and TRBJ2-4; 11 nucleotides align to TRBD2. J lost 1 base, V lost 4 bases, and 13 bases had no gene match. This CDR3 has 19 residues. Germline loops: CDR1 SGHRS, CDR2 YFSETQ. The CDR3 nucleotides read TGCGCCAGCAGCCTCTGGACTAGCGGGCCGTCCGGGGCCAAAAACATTCAGTACTTC. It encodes CASSLWTSGPSGAKNIQYF.

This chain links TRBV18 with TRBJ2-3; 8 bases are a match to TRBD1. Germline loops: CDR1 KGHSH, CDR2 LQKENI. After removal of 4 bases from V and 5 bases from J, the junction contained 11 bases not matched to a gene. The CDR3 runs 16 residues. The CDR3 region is CASSRSGRGREDTQYF. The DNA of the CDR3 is TGTGCCAGCTCACGATCGGGCAGGGGGCGCGAAGATACGCAGTATTTT.

The CDR3 DNA follows: TGTGCCAGTAGCCTATACAATGAGCAGTTCTTC. Protein sequence: CASSLYNEQFF. The rearrangement links TRBV19 to TRBJ2-1; D not resolved. V was trimmed by 6 bases and J by 4 bases, leaving 4 bases between them. Germline assignment: CDR1 LNHDA and CDR2 SQIVND (reference sequence). The CDR3 has 11 residues.

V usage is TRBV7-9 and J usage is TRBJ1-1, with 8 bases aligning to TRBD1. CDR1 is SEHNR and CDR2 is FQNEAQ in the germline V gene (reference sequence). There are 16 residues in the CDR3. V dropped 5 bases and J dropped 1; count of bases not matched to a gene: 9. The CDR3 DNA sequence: TGTGCCAGCAGCCCAGGACAGGGTCAAAGGAACACTGAAGCTTTCTTT. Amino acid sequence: CASSPGQGQRNTEAFF.

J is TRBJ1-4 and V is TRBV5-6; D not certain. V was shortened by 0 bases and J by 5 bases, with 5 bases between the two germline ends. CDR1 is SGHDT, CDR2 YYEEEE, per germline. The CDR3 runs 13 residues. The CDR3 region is CASSLVQNEKLFF. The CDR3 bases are TGTGCCAGCAGCTTGGTACAGAATGAAAAACTGTTTTTT.

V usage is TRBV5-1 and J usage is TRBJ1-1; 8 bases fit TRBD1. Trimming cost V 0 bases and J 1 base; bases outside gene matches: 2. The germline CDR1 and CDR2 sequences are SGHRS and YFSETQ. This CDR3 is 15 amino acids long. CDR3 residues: CASSLDGTGNTEAFF. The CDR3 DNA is TGCGCCAGCAGCTTGGACGGGACAGGGAACACTGAAGCTTTCTTT. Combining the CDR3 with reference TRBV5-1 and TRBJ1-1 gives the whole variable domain KAGVTQTPRYLIKTRGQQVTLSCSPISGHRSVSWYQQTPGQGLQFLFEYFSETQRNKGNFPGRFSGRQFSNSRSEMNVSTLELGDSALYLCASSLDGTGNTEAFFGQGTRLTVV.

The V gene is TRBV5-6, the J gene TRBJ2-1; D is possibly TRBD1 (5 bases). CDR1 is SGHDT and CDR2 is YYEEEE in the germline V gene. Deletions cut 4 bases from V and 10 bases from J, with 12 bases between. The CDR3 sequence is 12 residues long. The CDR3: CASSGAFWEQFF. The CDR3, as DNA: TGTGCCAGCAGCGGGGCGTTCTGGGAGCAGTTCTTC.

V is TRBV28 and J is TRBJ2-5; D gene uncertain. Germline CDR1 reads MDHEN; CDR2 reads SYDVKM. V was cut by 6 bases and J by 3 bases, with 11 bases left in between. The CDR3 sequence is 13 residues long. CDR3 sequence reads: CASRRPAKETQYF. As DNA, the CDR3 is TGTGCCAGCAGGCGGCCAGCAAAAGAGACCCAGTACTTC.

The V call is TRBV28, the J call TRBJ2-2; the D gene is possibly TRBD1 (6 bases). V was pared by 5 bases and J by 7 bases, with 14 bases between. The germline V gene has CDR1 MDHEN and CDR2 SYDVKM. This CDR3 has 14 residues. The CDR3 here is CASSPYRVGGELFF. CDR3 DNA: TGTGCCAGCAGTCCTTACAGGGTTGGCGGGGAGCTGTTTTTT.

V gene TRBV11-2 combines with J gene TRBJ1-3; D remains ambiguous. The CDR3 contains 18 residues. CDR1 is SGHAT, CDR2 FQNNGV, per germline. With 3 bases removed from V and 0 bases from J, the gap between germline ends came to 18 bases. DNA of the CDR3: TGTGCCAGCAGCTTTTGGCCCGAGGTCCAGTCCTCTGGAAACACCATATATTTT. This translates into CASSFWPEVQSSGNTIYF.

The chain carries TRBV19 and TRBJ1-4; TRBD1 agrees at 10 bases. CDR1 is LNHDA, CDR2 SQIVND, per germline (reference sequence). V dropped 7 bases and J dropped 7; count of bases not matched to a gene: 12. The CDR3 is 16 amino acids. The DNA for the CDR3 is TGTGCCAGTACCTTATCGGGGACAGGGGAGTCTGAAAAACTGTTTTTT. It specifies CASTLSGTGESEKLFF. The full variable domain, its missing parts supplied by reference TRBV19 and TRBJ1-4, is DGGITQSPKYLFRKEGQNVTLSCEQNLNHDAMYWYRQDPGQGLRLIYYSQIVNDFQKGDIAEGYSVSREKKESFPLTVTSAQKNPTAFYLCASTLSGTGESEKLFFGSGTQLSVL.

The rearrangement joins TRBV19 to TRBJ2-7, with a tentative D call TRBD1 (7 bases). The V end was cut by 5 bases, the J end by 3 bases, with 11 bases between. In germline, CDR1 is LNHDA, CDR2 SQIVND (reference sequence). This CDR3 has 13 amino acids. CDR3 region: CASSAQGGYEQYF. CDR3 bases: TGTGCCAGTAGTGCCCAGGGGGGCTACGAGCAGTACTTC.

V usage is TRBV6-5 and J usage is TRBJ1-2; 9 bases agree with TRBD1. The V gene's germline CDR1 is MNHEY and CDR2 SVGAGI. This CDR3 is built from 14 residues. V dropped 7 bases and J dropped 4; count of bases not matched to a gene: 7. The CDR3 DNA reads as TGTGCCAGCATCTTGACAGGGGGTGCCTATGGCTACACCTTC. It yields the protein CASILTGGAYGYTF.